Below, 21 T cell receptor beta chains from the same sample are listed, as sequenced in a study of T cells expressing NK-cell markers. TCRdb processed the 5' RACE reads again and assigns one entry to each CDR3 protein, with no DNA. This table lists 450,000 to 600,000 distinct CDR3 sequences. Specimen: blood T cells: a sorted CD56 or NKG2C T cell subset, CD4+ or CD8+ T cells, or bulk PBMC T cells (not recorded which). The receptors originated from a man aged 18 to 29 in good health.

The J gene is TRBJ1-5, the V gene TRBV7-2. CDR1 SGHTA and CDR2 FQGNSA come from the germline V gene. The CDR3 has 16 residues. The CDR3 spells CASSYLDAWETQPQHF.

V and J are TRBV10-3 and TRBJ1-2; TCRdb designates TRBD1, a call that cannot be tested without DNA. CDR1 ENHRY and CDR2 SYGVKD come from the germline V gene. The CDR3 runs 15 residues. CDR3 region: CAITRLGPDGYGYTF.

The chain has TRBV6-1 and TRBJ2-2; TCRdb lists TRBD1, though no DNA is available to test this call. CDR3 size: 15 residues. Germline V gene sequence: CDR1 MNHNS, CDR2 SASEGT. The CDR3 is CASQSRRGGTGELFF.

CDR3 protein: CAISEADREETQYF. The J gene is TRBJ2-5, the V gene TRBV10-3; TCRdb gives TRBD1 as the D gene, but with no DNA this cannot be confirmed. Germline CDR1 ENHRY, CDR2 SYGVKD. The CDR3 has 14 amino acids.

This sequence joins TRBV10-3 and TRBJ2-1; TCRdb gives TRBD1 as the D gene, but with no DNA this cannot be confirmed. This CDR3 is 14 amino acids long. Per the germline V gene, CDR1 is ENHRY and CDR2 is SYGVKD. The CDR3 here is CAISDGTGWNEQFF.

The rearrangement links TRBV11-1 to TRBJ2-1; TCRdb's D gene call, TRBD2, goes unchecked for lack of DNA. The germline V gene has CDR1 SGHAT and CDR2 FQDESV (reference sequence). The CDR3 runs 20 residues. This CDR3 is CASSSGTSGRAVGSYNEQFF.

The gene calls are TRBV12-3 or TRBV12-4 and TRBJ2-7; the D call of TRBD1 rests on TCRdb alone, since no DNA is present to check it. The length of the CDR3 is 14 residues. The CDR3 reads CATTPGQGLGEQYF.

This chain joins TRBV29-1 and TRBJ1-6. The CDR3 has 13 amino acids. Germline V gives CDR1 SQVTM, CDR2 ANQGSEA. The CDR3 loop is CSVASEYNSPLHF.

The chain joins TRBV5-1 to TRBJ1-3. Germline CDR1 SGHRS, CDR2 YFSETQ. The CDR3 loop spans 15 amino acids. The CDR3 sequence is CASTELPGTADTIYF.

V usage is TRBV24-1 and J usage is TRBJ2-1; the D gene TCRdb calls, TRBD1, cannot be checked with no DNA. Germline CDR1 reads KGHDR; CDR2 reads SFDVKD. The CDR3 extends over 13 amino acids. The CDR3 region is CATSEPPGAPQFF.

V is TRBV12-3 or TRBV12-4 and J is TRBJ2-3; TCRdb's D call, TRBD2, is unchecked because there is no DNA. The CDR3 has 17 amino acids. The CDR3: CASSSGTSGRATDTQYF.

V and J are TRBV6-1 and TRBJ2-5; TCRdb's D gene call, TRBD1, goes unchecked for lack of DNA. The CDR3 runs to 13 residues. Germline V gives CDR1 MNHNS, CDR2 SASEGT. This CDR3 reads CARGTGGEETQYF.

The chain is built from TRBV11-2 and TRBJ2-2; with no DNA, the TCRdb D assignment of TRBD1 cannot be verified. Germline V gene sequence: CDR1 SGHAT, CDR2 FQNNGV. This CDR3 is 14 amino acids long. CDR3 sequence reads: CASSFTGNTGELFF.

The rearrangement uses TRBV5-1 and TRBJ1-2. Germline CDR1 is SGHRS and CDR2 is YFSETQ. The CDR3 contains 17 residues. The CDR3 protein is CASSLGALPGEDDGYTF.

CDR3 sequence reads: CASSRATSGSGETQYF. V is TRBV6-2 or TRBV6-3 and J is TRBJ2-5; TCRdb lists TRBD2, though no DNA is available to test this call. Germline CDR1 MNHEY, CDR2 SVGEGT. This CDR3 region has 16 residues.

J is TRBJ2-1 and V is TRBV29-1; TCRdb's D call of TRBD1 is untestable without DNA. Germline CDR1 reads SQVTM; CDR2 reads ANQGSEA. The length of the CDR3 is 14 residues. The chain's CDR3 is CSVGGQGGYNEQFF.

The chain has TRBV29-1 and TRBJ2-2. This CDR3 comprises 13 residues. The germline gives CDR1 SQVTM, CDR2 ANQGSEA. The CDR3 loop reads CSVELVIGGELFF.

The chain combines TRBV7-8 with TRBJ2-1; TCRdb calls TRBD1, which cannot be checked without DNA. Germline assignment: CDR1 SGHVS and CDR2 FQNEAQ. The CDR3 is 16 residues long. The CDR3: CASSPRSGSPYNEQFF.

V is TRBV4-1 and J is TRBJ2-1; TCRdb calls TRBD2, which cannot be checked without DNA. There are 18 residues in the CDR3. Looked up from germline, CDR1 is MGHRA and CDR2 is YSYEKL. CDR3 loop: CASSQPSGRAGSYNEQFF.

V gene TRBV5-1 combines with J gene TRBJ2-5; there is no DNA to check the TCRdb D call of TRBD2. This CDR3 is built from 20 residues. Germline V gives CDR1 SGHRS, CDR2 YFSETQ. CDR3 region: CASSWTGLAGGQAIQETQYF.

The chain combines TRBV28 with TRBJ2-5; TCRdb designates TRBD1, a call that cannot be tested without DNA. CDR1 and CDR2 from the germline V gene are MDHEN and SYDVKM. This CDR3 contains 14 residues. The CDR3 sequence is CASRTTGGRQTQYF.